This is a list of T cell receptor beta chains from one sample in a study of blood T cell repertoires in COVID-19. The repertoire was sequenced with immunoSEQ multiplex PCR; TCRdb's copy has only in-frame clones and lacks some. The sample contains 390,000 or so clones, approximately 90% of which appear only once. Sequenced: PBMCs or T cells enriched from blood (not recorded which). Every receptor here comes from a man aged 18 to 29 who had recovered from COVID-19. Both conserved end residues are part of each CDR3. The D gene is left open where the match is weak. Where a row states a size, it is once, few, many or the class of an expanded clone; other rows omit it.

TRBJ1-2	-	TRBV19	-	TGTGCCAGTAGTATGCTTCTACAGGGTCGGGGCTACACCTTC	CASSMLLQGRGYTF
TRBJ2-2	few	TRBV30	TRBD2	TGTGCCTGGGGCGGGAGCGGCGGGGAGCTGTTTTTT	CAWGGSGGELFF
TRBJ2-1	-	TRBV12-5	TRBD2	TGTGCTAGTGGCCCCTCCCTCGGGGGGGCCGGTGAGCAGTTCTTC	CASGPSLGGAGEQFF
TRBJ2-3	-	TRBV6-5	-	TGTGCCAGCAGTTACTCGGGACTCCCCTCAGTTACGCAGTATTTT	CASSYSGLPSVTQYF
TRBJ1-1	-	TRBV5-1	TRBD1	TGCGCCAGCAGCATACTCGACAGGGGGCGTACTGAAGCTTTCTTT	CASSILDRGRTEAFF
TRBJ2-2	-	TRBV19	TRBD2	TGTGCCAGTAGTACCTCCGGGACTAAAAACACCGGGGAGCTGTTTTTT	CASSTSGTKNTGELFF
TRBJ2-5	-	TRBV27	-	TGTGCCAGCAGTTTGTCTTGGGAGTACCAAGAGACCCAGTACTTC	CASSLSWEYQETQYF
TRBJ2-3	-	TRBV24-1	-	TGTGCCACCAGTGTCGGGGGATCAGATACGCAGTATTTT	CATSVGGSDTQYF
TRBJ2-2	-	TRBV7-3	-	TGTGCCAGCAGTTCGTCTAGTGCGAACACCGGGGAGCTGTTTTTT	CASSSSSANTGELFF
TRBJ1-5	-	TRBV19	-	TGTGCCAGTAATATAATGGTCTATAGCAATCAGCCCCAGCATTTT	CASNIMVYSNQPQHF
TRBJ2-7	once	TRBV3-1/TRBV3-2	TRBD2	TGTGCCAGCAGCCGAGGATCTAGCGGAACCTACGAGCAGTACTTC	CASSRGSSGTYEQYF
TRBJ2-1	-	TRBV6-5	TRBD2	TGTGCCAGCAGTTACCAGACTAGCGGGAGGTCCAATGAGCAGTTCTTC	CASSYQTSGRSNEQFF
TRBJ1-1	-	TRBV4-1	TRBD1	TGCGCCAGCAGCCAAGTAGGAGGGGGCGGGAACACTGAAGCTTTCTTT	CASSQVGGGGNTEAFF
TRBJ1-5	-	TRBV6-2/TRBV6-3	-	TGTGCCAGCAGTGGGGGGGGGCCCCAGCATTTT	CASSGGGPQHF
TRBJ1-2	-	TRBV28	TRBD1	TGTGCCAGCAGTGGACAGGGGTTAAATGGCTACACCTTC	CASSGQGLNGYTF
TRBJ2-1	few	TRBV7-8	-	TGTGCCAGCAGCGACGGGACTTACAATGAGCAGTTCTTC	CASSDGTYNEQFF
TRBJ1-4	-	TRBV12-3/TRBV12-4	-	TGTGCCAGCAGCGATACAACCGGAGCAAAACTGTTTTTT	CASSDTTGAKLFF
TRBJ2-2	-	TRBV11-3	-	TGTGCCAGCAGCTTAGCAACCGGTCGTAACACCGGGGAGCTGTTTTTT	CASSLATGRNTGELFF